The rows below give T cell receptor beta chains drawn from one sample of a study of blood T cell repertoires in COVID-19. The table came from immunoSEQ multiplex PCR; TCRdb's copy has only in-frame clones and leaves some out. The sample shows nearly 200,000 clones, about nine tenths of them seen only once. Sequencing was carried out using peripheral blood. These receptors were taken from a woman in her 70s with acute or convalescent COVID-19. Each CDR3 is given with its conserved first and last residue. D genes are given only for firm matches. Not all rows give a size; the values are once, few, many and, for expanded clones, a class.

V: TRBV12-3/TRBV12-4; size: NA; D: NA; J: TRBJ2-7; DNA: TGTGCCAGCAGCCCCGTGAGCTACGAGCAGTACTTC; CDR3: CASSPVSYEQYF
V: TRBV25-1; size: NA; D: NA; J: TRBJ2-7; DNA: TGTGCCAGCAGTGTGGCCTTCGAGCAGTACTTC; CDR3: CASSVAFEQYF
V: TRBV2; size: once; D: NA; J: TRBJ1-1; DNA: TGTGCCAGCAGTGAGATGGGGCTGGGGGCTTTCTTT; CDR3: CASSEMGLGAFF
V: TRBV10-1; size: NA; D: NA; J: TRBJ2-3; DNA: TGCGCCAGCAGTGGAAGGGAAGCAGGGCTCCTCACAGATACGCAGTATTTT; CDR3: CASSGREAGLLTDTQYF
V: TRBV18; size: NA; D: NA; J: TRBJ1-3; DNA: TGTGCCAGCTCACCAAAGGAGGCATACTCTGGAAACACCATATATTTT; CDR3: CASSPKEAYSGNTIYF
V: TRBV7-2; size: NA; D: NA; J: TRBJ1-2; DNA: TGTGCCAGCAGCTTGGACAGAGGGGCTGGCTACACCTTC; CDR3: CASSLDRGAGYTF
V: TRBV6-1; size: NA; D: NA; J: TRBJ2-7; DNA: TGTGCCAGCAGTGAAGAGGGGGTACAGAGCTCCTACGAGCAGTACTTC; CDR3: CASSEEGVQSSYEQYF
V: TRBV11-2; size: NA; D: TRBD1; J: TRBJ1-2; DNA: TGTGCCAGTCGAAACACCGGACAGGGGTATGGCTACACCTTC; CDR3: CASRNTGQGYGYTF
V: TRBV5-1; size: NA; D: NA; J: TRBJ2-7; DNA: TGCGCCAGCAGCTTGGACGGGACGGGGGTCTACGAGCAGTACTTC; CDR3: CASSLDGTGVYEQYF
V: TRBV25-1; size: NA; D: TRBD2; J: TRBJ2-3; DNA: TGTGCCAGCAGTGCTAAGACTAGCGGGAGCGCAGATACGCAGTATTTT; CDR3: CASSAKTSGSADTQYF
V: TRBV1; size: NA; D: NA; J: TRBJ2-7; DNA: TGCACCAGCAGCCCTAGATTCCGGGTTAACGAGCAGTACTTC; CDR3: CTSSPRFRVNEQYF
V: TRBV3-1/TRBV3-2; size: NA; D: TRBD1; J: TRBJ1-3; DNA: TGTGCCAGCAGCCCGGGACAGTCTGGAAACACCATATATTTT; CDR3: CASSPGQSGNTIYF
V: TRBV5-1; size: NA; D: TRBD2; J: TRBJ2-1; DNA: TGCGCCAGCAGCAAAGATCCTAGCGGGAGCTCCTACAATGAGCAGTTCTTC; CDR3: CASSKDPSGSSYNEQFF
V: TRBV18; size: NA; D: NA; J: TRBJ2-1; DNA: TGTGCCAGCTCACCAGGGGCCTCTGCGAATGAGCAGTTCTTC; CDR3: CASSPGASANEQFF
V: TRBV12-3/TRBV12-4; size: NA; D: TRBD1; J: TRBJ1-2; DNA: TGTGCCAGCAGTTTGACAGGGGCCGGCTACACCTTC; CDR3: CASSLTGAGYTF
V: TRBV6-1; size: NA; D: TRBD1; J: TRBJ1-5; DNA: TGTGCCAGCAGTGCCTGGACCGGGACAGGGTATCAGCCCCAGCATTTT; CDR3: CASSAWTGTGYQPQHF
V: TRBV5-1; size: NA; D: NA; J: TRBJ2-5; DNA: TGCGCCAGCAGCTTTGGCCTCGAAGAGACCCAGTACTTC; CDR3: CASSFGLEETQYF
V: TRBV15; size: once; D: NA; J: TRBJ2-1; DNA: TGTGCCACCAGCAGAGATTCCCCGGTGAATGAGCAGTTCTTC; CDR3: CATSRDSPVNEQFF
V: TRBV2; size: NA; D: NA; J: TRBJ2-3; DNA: TGTGCCAGCAGTGACTCTTCTCGCACAGATACGCAGTATTTT; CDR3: CASSDSSRTDTQYF
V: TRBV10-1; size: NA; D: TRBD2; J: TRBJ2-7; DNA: TGCGCCAGCACGGGAGGAGCCCGGGGGTACTTC; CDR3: CASTGGARGYF
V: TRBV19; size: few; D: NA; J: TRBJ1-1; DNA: TGTGCCAGTAAAGTCGACCGGGACACTGAAGCTTTCTTT; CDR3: CASKVDRDTEAFF
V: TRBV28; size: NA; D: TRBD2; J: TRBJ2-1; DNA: TGTGCCAGCAGATCCCCGGGACTAGCGGGAGTCAATGAGCAGTTCTTC; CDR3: CASRSPGLAGVNEQFF
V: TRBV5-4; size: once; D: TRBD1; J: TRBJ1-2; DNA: TGTGCCAGCAGCACCAGGGACAGGCGGAACTATGGCTACACCTTC; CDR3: CASSTRDRRNYGYTF
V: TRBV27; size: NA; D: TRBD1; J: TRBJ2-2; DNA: TGTGCCAGCAGTTTATGGCCCCCGGGGACAGGGCTTAACACCGGGGAGCTGTTTTTT; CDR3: CASSLWPPGTGLNTGELFF
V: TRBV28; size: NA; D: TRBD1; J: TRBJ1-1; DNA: TGTGCCAGCAGTTTTTACCCCTCGGGACAGCTTGAAGCTTTCTTT; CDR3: CASSFYPSGQLEAFF
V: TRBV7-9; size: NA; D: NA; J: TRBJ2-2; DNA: TGTGCCAGCAGCTTAGCGGGAGTTAGCACCGGGGAGCTGTTTTTT; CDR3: CASSLAGVSTGELFF
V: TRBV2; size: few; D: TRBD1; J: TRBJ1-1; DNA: TGTGCCAGGACAGGGGGTACTTTGAACACTGAAGCTTTCTTT; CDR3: CARTGGTLNTEAFF
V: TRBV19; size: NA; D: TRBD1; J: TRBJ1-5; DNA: TGTGCCAGTAGTACCTACAGGGGGCCTCAGCCCCAGCATTTT; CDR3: CASSTYRGPQPQHF
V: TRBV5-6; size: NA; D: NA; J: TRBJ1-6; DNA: TGTGCCAGCAGCTTACGTGGCAGGGCCTCGGATTCACCCCTCCACTTT; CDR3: CASSLRGRASDSPLHF
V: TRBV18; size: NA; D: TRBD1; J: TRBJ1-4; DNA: TGTGCCAGCTCACCACAATCCCAGGGGGCTAATGAAAAACTGTTTTTT; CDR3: CASSPQSQGANEKLFF
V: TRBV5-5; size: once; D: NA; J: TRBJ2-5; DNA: TGTGCCAGCAGCTTGGCACCCTCGCAGCAAGAGACCCAGTACTTC; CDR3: CASSLAPSQQETQYF
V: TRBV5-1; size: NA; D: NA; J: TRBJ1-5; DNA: TGCGCCAGCAGCCTGGCGGGTGTGAGCAATCAGCCCCAGCATTTT; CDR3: CASSLAGVSNQPQHF
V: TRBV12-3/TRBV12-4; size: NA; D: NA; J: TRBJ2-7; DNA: TGTGCCAGCAGCTGGGGAGAAAACTACGAGCAGTACTTC; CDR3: CASSWGENYEQYF
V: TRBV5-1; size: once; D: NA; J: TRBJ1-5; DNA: TGCGCCAGCAGCTTGAACGGGAATAGCAATCAGCCCCAGCATTTT; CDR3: CASSLNGNSNQPQHF
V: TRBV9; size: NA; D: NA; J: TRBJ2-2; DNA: TGTGCCAGCAGGGTAGGGGGGACACGAGGGGAGCTGTTTTTT; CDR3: CASRVGGTRGELFF
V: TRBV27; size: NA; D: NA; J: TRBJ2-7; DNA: TGTGCCAGCAGTACCCGGACGGGGACCTACGAGCAGTACTTC; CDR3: CASSTRTGTYEQYF
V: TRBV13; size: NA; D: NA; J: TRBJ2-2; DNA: TGTGCCAGCAGCAGGTCGACTCCGAACACCGGGGAGCTGTTTTTT; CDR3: CASSRSTPNTGELFF
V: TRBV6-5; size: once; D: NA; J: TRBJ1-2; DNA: TGTGCCAGCAGTCCCTCGGAGGTTGGCTATGGCTACACCTTC; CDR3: CASSPSEVGYGYTF
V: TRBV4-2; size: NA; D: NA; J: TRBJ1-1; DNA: TGTGCCAGCAGCCAAGATGGGTTAGGGGATGAAGCTTTCTTT; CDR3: CASSQDGLGDEAFF
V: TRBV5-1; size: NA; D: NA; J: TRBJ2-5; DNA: TGCGCCAGCAGGCCACCCAGGATTCAAGAGACCCAGTACTTC; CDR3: CASRPPRIQETQYF
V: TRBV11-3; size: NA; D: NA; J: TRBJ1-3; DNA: TGTGCCAGCAGCCCCGCGGGGCAGTACCGACGAAACACCATATATTTT; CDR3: CASSPAGQYRRNTIYF
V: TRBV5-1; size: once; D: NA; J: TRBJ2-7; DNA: TGCGCCAGCAGCTTGGCCTCAGGGTCTTTCTACGAGCAGTACTTC; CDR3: CASSLASGSFYEQYF
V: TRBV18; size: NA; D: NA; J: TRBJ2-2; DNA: TGTGCCAGCTCACCTGCGGCGGGGCACACCGGGGAGCTGTTTTTT; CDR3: CASSPAAGHTGELFF